This T cell receptor (beta chain) was sequenced during a study of spatial heterogeneity in lung cancer. In the study overall: Where they were available, follow-up PBMC samples were sequenced, at a median of about 2 years after resection. The study consistently detected more beta-chain than alpha-chain sequences.

This CDR3 is built from 18 residues. V lost 5 bases and J lost 1, with 24 bases in between. Germline CDR1 reads GTSNPN; CDR2 reads SVGIG (reference sequence). Time point: blood at routine non-recurrence follow-up after resection. The presence of a unique molecular identifier marked each TCR cDNA molecule. TCRdb re-called the 5' RACE reads through MiXCR, storing one row per CDR3 protein. The sample lists around 44,000 distinct CDR3 sequences; over 9.5% were seen once. By share of the sample, this clonotype is medium-sized. The sequenced sample was PBMCs, obtained at follow-up. This sequence joins TRBV30 and TRBJ2-1, with a tentative D call TRBD1 (10 bases). This receptor was taken from a female donor with early-stage non-small cell lung cancer. CDR3 residues: CAWQTGGQLAGSYNEQFF. The CDR3 DNA sequence: TGTGCCTGGCAGACAGGGGGCCAACTAGCGGGTTCCTACAATGAGCAGTTCTTC.